This TCR beta chain is drawn from a study of glioma-infiltrating T cells (dated by TCRdb to 2016 to 2017). At the level of the whole study: The study sequenced TCR alpha- and beta-chain repertoires from glioma tissue, from non-neoplastic brain tissue and from matched peripheral blood mononuclear cells. To measure how far tissue and blood T-cell populations diverged, each tissue-infiltrating repertoire was compared against the peripheral blood repertoire of the same patient. Three low-grade glioma patients, about 8 primary glioblastoma patients, and three non-glioma patients who contributed non-neoplastic brain tissue made up the paired cohort.

TCR alpha and beta CDR3 regions were amplified with the iRepertoire nested amplicon-rescue multiplex PCR (arm-PCR) platform from RNA. The input for one-step reverse transcription and amplification was about 95-450 ng of either tissue mRNA or PBMC total RNA. Following bead purification, Illumina adapters were added through a secondary multiplex PCR, and the libraries were then gel-purified between 200 and 400 bp. The libraries contained internal 6-nucleotide barcodes that were used for demultiplexing. Sequencing of the libraries was done on an Illumina MiSeq using 2x220 or 2x250 nucleotide paired-end reads. In the authors' own workflow: FLASH 1.2.11 was used to merge paired reads, and BWA-MEM then aligned the reads to the GRCh37 human genome before TRA and TRB reads were extracted. V and J assignment used an IMGT-derived reference of cassette sequences and CDR3 motifs that included pseudogenes. Reads were translated in three frames, and productive CDR3s were defined as those with a C...FGXG motif and no stop codons. Clonotypes were defined as unique combinations of V-J cassette pair and CDR3 amino acid sequence. Filtering of reads was based on Hamming distance, with the threshold set by the sequence error rate of each sample in mapped regions. TCRdb ran its own pipeline on the public reads, namely fastp trimming at Q25 and MiXCR clone calling, and kept in-frame beta chains. Rows matching on CDR3 protein sequence are summarized as one entry with the most common DNA and genes. V and J calls and clone size were set by TCRdb, not the authors. The sample has some 99,000 distinct CDR3 sequences on record, approximately 26% of them singletons. Just under 35% of the sample belongs to the ten largest clones.

V is reduced by 2 bases and J by 6 bases, leaving a spacing of 11 bases between them. Including the terminal cysteine and phenylalanine, the CDR3 comprises 14 residues. This entry keeps only the CDR3 DNA: 42 bases, framed from base 1. Looking up the germline V gene yields CDR1 SGHDN and CDR2 FVKESK. This clonotype was counted once. Its antigen remains undetermined. No per-base quality is available; no much larger clone lies one base away. One read gives only weak evidence. Points the paper makes about the study in general: VJ-independent divergence between tissue and blood was lower than expected in non-neoplastic patients but higher than expected in all gliomas, particularly low-grade gliomas. Group comparisons were based on small numbers of patients: three non-neoplastic, three low-grade glioma and roughly eight glioblastoma patients. Only a very small number of CDR3 sequences turned up in both tissue and blood, a result put down to high CDR3 diversity combined with limited sampling.

Recombination linked TRBV14 to TRBJ1-3, with a tentative D gene TRBD1 over 6 matching bases. Sequenced material: glioma tissue, nonneoplastic brain tissue, or PBMCs (not recorded which). This sequence was found in a human donor with low-grade glioma or glioblastoma, undergoing nonglioma brain surgery, or in good health (not recorded which). CDR3 loop: CASSQLDSQNTIYF. The nucleotide sequence reads as follows: TGTGCCAGCAGCCAACTGGACAGCCAAAACACCATATATTTT.